This TCR beta chain derives from a study of regulatory T cells in long-lasting Graves disease. The study, taken as a whole, reports: TCR diversity was lower in persistent Graves' patients (versus newly diagnosed ones).

The time point is: newly diagnosed GD, antithyroid drugs for less than 3 months. Generation of the TCR library employed RNA extracted from PBMCs. iRepertoire HTBI primers and Arm-PCR of CDR3 regions built TCR beta libraries. TCRdb reprocessed the multiplex PCR reads via MiXCR and lists one record per CDR3 protein. The data show hundreds of thousands of distinct CDR3 sequences, 12% seen once. Per the germline V gene, CDR1 is SGHNT and CDR2 is YENEEA. The length of the CDR3 is 16 residues. V lost 2 bases and J lost 1, with 12 bases in between. This clonotype was seen ten or more times. The antigen remains unidentified. The same data also went into a second study, on T cells in Graves' hyperthyroidism and ophthalmopathy. That work contributes: Most thyroid clonotypes that were expanded above 0.001 also turned up in blood.

This TCR was sampled from a woman younger than 45 with Graves disease. Material: peripheral blood mononuclear cells (PBMCs), obtained at new diagnosis, from a patient treated with antithyroid drugs. The chain uses TRBV11-3 and TRBJ2-1; maybe TRBD2 (6 bases). The CDR3 sequence is CASSLQAGVSYNEQFF. CDR3 DNA: TGTGCCAGCAGCTTACAAGCGGGCGTATCCTACAATGAGCAGTTCTTC.